This record concerns one T cell receptor beta chain sequence. Primers included in the PCR were 60 Vbeta and 13 Jbeta primers. The data were produced by immunoSEQ multiplex PCR, yet TCRdb's version contains in-frame clones alone and is incomplete. This table holds 150,000 to 200,000 clones, around three quarters found once. The V end was cut by 6 bases, the J end by 5 bases, with 19 bases between. CDR1 and CDR2 from the germline V gene are MNHEY and SVGAGI. There are 15 residues in the CDR3. This sample was included in a study of cytomegalovirus exposure and HLA in healthy donors. Study context: Most genotyped donors, 65% to 85% of about 430, had Caucasian-associated genetic ancestry.

V usage is TRBV6-5 and J usage is TRBJ1-2; D unclear. This receptor was obtained from a woman in her 30s in good health and CMV-seropositive. Sequenced: PBMCs. The chain's CDR3 is CASSQNPAGLYGYTF. Written as DNA, the CDR3 is TGTGCCAGCAGCCAAAACCCGGCAGGTCTTTATGGCTACACCTTC.